This entry concerns a single T cell receptor beta chain. Antigen: not known. This may be a read error: a much more frequent sequence differs by one nucleotide. The source of the sample is a study of molecular identifiers for immune sequencing clone quantification. Looking at the study overall: Naive CD8 cell RNA, from 20,000 or 100,000 cells, was split five ways in replicates, with four sequenced. Whole-study results and caveats: Spiked Jurkat TCR RNA equal to one cell could reportedly be picked out among one million naive cells.

Naive CD8 library inputs spanned roughly 18,000 to 1,000,000 sorted cells and 10%, 30% or 50% RNA. Using its own MiXCR run on the PCR reads, TCRdb lists one record per CDR3 protein. The profile shows approximately 670,000 distinct CDR3 sequences, 15% to 20% of them singletons. The CDR3 runs to 16 residues. CDR1 is MDHEN, CDR2 SYDVKM, per germline. V dropped 3 bases and J dropped 1 base, with 16 bases sitting between them. The gene calls are TRBV28 and TRBJ2-7; either TRBD1 or TRBD2 may fit D (5 bases each). Sequencing input: naive CD8+ T cells from blood, with Jurkat cell RNA spiked in. Subset in this sample: FACS-sorted CD8+CD4-CCR7+CD45RA+ naive T cells. This TCR was sampled from a human donor in good health. Some libraries in this study had Jurkat cell RNA spiked in. The CDR3 sequence: CASSFLMGRFSYEQYF. CDR3 DNA sequence: TGTGCCAGCAGTTTCCTTATGGGACGGTTTTCCTACGAGCAGTACTTC.